A single sample is the source of the 2 T cell receptor beta chains below, sequenced in a study of T cell responses to AZD1222 COVID-19 vaccine. Only in-frame clones appear in the TCRdb table, and some are missing; sequencing was by immunoSEQ multiplex PCR. The table has 45,000 or so clones, under 85% seen once; the top ten hold around 50%. This sample comprised peripheral blood, obtained on day 0 of AZD1222 vaccination. The source is an adult in good health.

V usage is TRBV5-4 and J usage is TRBJ1-2; unclear D gene. Germline V gene data show CDR1 as SGHNT and CDR2 as YYREEE (reference sequence). The CDR3 has 11 residues. V shed 1 base and J shed 8 bases, with 6 bases lying between them. The CDR3 nucleotides read TGTGCCAGCAGCTTGTTCGGGGGCTACACCTTC. Translating it yields CASSLFGGYTF.

This sequence joins TRBV11-2 and TRBJ1-2; D possibly corresponds to TRBD1 (6 bases). V lost 4 bases and J lost 4, with 10 bases in between. Germline V CDR1 and CDR2: SGHAT, FQNNGV. The CDR3 is 13 amino acids. CDR3 amino acids: CASSSQGTYGYTF. The CDR3 nucleotides are TGTGCCAGCAGCTCGCAGGGGACCTATGGCTACACCTTC.